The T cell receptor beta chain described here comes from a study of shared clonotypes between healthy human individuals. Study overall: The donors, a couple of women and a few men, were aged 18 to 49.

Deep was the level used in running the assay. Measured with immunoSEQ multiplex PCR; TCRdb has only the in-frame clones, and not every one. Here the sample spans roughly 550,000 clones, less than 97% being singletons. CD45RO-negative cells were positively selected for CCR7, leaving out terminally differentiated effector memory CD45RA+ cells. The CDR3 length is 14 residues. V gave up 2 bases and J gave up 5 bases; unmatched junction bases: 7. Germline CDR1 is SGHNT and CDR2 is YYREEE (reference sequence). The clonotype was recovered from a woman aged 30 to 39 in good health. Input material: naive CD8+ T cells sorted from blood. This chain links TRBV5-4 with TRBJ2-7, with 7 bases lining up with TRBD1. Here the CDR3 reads CASSFPDRVHEQYF. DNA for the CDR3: TGTGCCAGCAGCTTCCCTGACAGGGTCCACGAGCAGTACTTC.